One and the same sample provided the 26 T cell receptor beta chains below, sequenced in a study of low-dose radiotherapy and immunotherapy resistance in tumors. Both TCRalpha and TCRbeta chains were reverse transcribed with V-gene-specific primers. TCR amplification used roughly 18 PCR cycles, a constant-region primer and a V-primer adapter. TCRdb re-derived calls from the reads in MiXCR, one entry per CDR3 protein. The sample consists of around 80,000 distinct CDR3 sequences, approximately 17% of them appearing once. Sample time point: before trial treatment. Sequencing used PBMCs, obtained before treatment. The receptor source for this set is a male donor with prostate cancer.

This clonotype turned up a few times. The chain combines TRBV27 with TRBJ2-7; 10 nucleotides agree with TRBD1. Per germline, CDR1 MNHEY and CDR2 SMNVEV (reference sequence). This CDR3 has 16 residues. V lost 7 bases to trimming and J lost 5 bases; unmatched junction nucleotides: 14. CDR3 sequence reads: CASTKGSGTGVHEQYF. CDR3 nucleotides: TGTGCCAGCACCAAGGGCTCCGGGACAGGGGTCCACGAGCAGTACTTC.

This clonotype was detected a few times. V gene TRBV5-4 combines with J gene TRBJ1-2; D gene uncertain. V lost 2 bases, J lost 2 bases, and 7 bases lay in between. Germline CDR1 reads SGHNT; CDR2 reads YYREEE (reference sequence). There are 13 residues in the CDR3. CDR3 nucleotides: TGTGCCAGCAGCTTATTGACCAACTATGGCTACACCTTC. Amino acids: CASSLLTNYGYTF.

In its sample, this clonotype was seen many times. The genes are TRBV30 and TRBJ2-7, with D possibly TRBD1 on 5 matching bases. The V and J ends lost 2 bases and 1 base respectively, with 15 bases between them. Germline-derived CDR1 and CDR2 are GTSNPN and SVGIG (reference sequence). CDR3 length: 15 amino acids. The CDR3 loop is CAWSPGFPKSYEQYF. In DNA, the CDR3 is TGTGCCTGGAGTCCAGGGTTCCCTAAATCCTACGAGCAGTACTTC. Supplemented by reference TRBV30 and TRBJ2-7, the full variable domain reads SQTIHQWPATLVQPVGSPLSLECTVEGTSNPNLYWYRQAAGRGLQLLFYSVGIGQISSEVPQNLSASRPQDRQFILSSKKLLLSDSGFYLCAWSPGFPKSYEQYFGPGTRLTVT.

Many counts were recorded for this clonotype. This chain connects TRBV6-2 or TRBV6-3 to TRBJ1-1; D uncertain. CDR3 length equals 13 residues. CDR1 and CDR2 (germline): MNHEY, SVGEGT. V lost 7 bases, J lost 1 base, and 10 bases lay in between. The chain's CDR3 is CASTYLENTEAFF. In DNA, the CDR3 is TGTGCCAGCACCTATTTGGAGAACACTGAAGCTTTCTTT.

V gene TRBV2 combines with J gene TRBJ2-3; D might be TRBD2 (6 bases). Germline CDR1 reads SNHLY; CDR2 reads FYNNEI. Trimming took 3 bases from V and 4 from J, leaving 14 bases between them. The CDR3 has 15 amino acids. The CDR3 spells CASSDWGEKPDTQYF. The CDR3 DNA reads TGTGCCAGCAGTGACTGGGGGGAGAAGCCAGATACGCAGTATTTT.

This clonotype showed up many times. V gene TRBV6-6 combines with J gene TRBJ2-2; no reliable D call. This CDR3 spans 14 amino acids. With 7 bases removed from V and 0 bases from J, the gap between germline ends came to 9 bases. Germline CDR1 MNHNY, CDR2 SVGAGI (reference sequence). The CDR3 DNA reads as TGTGCCAGCAAGGCGGCGGCGAACACCGGGGAGCTGTTTTTT. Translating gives CASKAAANTGELFF.

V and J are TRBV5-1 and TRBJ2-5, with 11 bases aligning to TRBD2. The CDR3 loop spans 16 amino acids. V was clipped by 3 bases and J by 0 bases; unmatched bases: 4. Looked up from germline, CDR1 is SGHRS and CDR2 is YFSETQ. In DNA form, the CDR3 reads TGCGCCAGCAGCTCCGGGACTAGCGGTAACCAAGAGACCCAGTACTTC. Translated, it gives CASSSGTSGNQETQYF.

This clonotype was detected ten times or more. The CDR3 nucleotides read TGTGCCAGCAGCTCCATGGGCAGGGATGAGCAGTTCTTC. It codes for CASSSMGRDEQFF. This rearrangement joins TRBV7-2 to TRBJ2-1; tentatively, D is TRBD1 (5 bases). The V end was cut by 4 bases, the J end by 8 bases, with 12 bases between. The germline CDR1 and CDR2 sequences are SGHTA and FQGNSA. The CDR3 runs 13 residues.

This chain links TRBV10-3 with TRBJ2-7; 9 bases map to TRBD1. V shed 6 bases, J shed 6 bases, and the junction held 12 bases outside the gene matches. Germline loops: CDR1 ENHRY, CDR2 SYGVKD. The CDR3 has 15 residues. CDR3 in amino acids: CAIRTPGTGFREQYF. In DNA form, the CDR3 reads TGTGCCATCAGAACCCCCGGGACAGGGTTCCGCGAGCAGTACTTC.

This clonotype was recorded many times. The CDR3 DNA reads TGTGCCAGCAGTGCTCGGCCCTACGAGCAGTACTTC. Translation gives CASSARPYEQYF. The chain links TRBV2 to TRBJ2-7; D is ambiguous. From germline, CDR1 is SNHLY and CDR2 FYNNEI. The CDR3 sequence is 12 residues long. The germline V and J ends were trimmed by 4 bases and 2 bases, with 6 bases remaining between them.

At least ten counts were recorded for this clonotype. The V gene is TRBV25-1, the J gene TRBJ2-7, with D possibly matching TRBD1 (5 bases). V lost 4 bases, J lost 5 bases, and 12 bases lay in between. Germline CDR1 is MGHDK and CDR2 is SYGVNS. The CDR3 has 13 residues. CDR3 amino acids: CASSGSTDNEQYF. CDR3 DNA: TGTGCCAGCAGTGGATCGACAGACAACGAGCAGTACTTC.

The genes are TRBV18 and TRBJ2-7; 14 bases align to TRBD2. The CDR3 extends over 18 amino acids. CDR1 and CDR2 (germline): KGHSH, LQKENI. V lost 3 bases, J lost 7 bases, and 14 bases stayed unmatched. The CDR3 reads CASSPGLAGVFHKGEQYF. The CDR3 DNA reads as TGTGCCAGCTCACCGGGACTAGCGGGAGTTTTCCACAAGGGAGAGCAGTACTTC.

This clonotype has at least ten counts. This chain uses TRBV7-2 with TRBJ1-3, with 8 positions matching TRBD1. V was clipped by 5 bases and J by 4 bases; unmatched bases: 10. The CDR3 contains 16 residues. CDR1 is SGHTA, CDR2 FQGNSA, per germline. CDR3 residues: CASSLRTGKGGNTIYF. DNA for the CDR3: TGTGCCAGCAGCCTTCGGACAGGGAAAGGGGGAAACACCATATATTTT.

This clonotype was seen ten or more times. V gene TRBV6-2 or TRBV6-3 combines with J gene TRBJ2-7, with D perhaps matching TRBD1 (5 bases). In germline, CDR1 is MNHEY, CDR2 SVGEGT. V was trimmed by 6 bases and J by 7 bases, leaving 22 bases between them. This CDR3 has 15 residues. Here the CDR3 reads CASRPARAGYREQYF. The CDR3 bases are TGTGCCAGCAGGCCTGCCCGGGCAGGGTATCGGGAGCAGTACTTC.

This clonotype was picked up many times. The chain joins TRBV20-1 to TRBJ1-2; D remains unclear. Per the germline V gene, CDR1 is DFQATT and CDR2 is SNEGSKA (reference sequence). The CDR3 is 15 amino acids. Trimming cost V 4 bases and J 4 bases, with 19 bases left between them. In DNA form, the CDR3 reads TGCAGTGCTAACGTTCGAAAAGTCGGCAGCTATGGCTACACCTTC. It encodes CSANVRKVGSYGYTF.

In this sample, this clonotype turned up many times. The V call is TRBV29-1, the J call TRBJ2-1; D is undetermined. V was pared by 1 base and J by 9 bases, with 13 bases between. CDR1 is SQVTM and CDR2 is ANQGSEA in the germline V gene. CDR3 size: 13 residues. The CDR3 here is CSVEALDRGEQFF. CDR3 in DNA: TGCAGCGTTGAAGCACTGGACCGCGGTGAGCAGTTCTTC.

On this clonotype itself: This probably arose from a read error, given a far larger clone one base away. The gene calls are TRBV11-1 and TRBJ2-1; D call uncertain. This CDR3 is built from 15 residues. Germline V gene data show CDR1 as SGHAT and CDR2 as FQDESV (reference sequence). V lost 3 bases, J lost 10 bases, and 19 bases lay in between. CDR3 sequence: CASSFSLDPFYEQFF. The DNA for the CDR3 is TGTGCCAGCAGCTTCTCTCTGGATCCCTTTTACGAGCAGTTCTTC.

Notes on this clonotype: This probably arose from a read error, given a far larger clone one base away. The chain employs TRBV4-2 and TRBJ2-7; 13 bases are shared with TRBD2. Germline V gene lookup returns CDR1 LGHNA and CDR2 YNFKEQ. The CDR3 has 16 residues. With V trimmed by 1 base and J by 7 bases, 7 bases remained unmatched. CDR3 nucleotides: TGTGCCAGCAGCCAAGCGCTCGGACTAGCGGGGGATGAGCAGTACTTC. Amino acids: CASSQALGLAGDEQYF.

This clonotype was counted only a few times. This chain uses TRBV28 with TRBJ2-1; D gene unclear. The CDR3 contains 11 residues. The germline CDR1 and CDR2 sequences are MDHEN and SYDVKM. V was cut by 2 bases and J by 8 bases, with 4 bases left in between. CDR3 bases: TGTGCCAGCAGTTTAAGAGATGAGCAGTTCTTC. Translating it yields CASSLRDEQFF.

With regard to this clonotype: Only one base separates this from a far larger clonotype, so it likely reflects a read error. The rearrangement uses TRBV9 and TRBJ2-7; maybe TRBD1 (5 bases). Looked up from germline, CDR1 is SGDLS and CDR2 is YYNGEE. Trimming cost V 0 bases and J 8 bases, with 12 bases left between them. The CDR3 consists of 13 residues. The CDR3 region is CASSVELTAQQYF. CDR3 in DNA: TGTGCCAGCAGCGTAGAGTTGACAGCCCAGCAGTACTTC. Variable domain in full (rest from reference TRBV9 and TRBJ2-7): DSGVTQTPKHLITATGQRVTLRCSPRSGDLSVYWYQQSLDQGLQFLIQYYNGEERAKGNILERFSAQQFPDLHSELNLSSLELGDSALYFCASSVELTAQQYFGPGTRLTVT.

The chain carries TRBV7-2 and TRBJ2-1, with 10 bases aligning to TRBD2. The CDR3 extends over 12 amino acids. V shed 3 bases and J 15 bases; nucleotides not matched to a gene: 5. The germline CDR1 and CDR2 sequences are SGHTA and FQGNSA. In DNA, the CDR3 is TGTGCCAGCAGCTTTCTAGCGGGAGCTGTGTTCTTC. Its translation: CASSFLAGAVFF.

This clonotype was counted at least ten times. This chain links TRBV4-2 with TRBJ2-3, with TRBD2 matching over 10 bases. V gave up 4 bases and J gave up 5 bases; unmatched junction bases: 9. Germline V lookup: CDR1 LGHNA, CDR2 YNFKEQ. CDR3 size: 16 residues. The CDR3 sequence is CASSRETSGPVDTQYF. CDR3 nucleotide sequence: TGTGCCAGCAGCCGAGAGACTAGCGGGCCGGTAGATACGCAGTATTTT.

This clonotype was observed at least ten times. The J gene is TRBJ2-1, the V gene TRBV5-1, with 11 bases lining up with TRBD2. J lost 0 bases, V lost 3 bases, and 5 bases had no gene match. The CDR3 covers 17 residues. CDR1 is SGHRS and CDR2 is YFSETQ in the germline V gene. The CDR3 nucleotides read TGCGCCAGCAGCTCCGTAGCGGGGGGGCCCTCCTACAATGAGCAGTTCTTC. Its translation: CASSSVAGGPSYNEQFF.

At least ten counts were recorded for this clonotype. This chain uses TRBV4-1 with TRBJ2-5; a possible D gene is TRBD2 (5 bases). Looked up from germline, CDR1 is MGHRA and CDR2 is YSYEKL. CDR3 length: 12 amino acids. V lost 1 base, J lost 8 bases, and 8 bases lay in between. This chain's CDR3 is CASSQAGYTQYF. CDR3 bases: TGCGCCAGCAGCCAAGCGGGGTACACCCAGTACTTC.

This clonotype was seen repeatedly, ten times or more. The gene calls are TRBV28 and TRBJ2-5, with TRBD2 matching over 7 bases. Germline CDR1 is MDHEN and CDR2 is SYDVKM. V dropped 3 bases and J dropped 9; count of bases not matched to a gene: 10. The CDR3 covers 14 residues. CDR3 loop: CASSLEAGVTAQYF. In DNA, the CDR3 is TGTGCCAGCAGTTTGGAGGCGGGGGTGACGGCCCAGTACTTC.

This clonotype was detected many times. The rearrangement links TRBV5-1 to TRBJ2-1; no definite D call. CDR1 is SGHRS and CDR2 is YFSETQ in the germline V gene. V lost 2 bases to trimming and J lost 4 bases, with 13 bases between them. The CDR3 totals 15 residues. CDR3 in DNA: TGCGCCAGCAGCTTTGTGGCGGACGGATACAATGAGCAGTTCTTC. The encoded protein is CASSFVADGYNEQFF.